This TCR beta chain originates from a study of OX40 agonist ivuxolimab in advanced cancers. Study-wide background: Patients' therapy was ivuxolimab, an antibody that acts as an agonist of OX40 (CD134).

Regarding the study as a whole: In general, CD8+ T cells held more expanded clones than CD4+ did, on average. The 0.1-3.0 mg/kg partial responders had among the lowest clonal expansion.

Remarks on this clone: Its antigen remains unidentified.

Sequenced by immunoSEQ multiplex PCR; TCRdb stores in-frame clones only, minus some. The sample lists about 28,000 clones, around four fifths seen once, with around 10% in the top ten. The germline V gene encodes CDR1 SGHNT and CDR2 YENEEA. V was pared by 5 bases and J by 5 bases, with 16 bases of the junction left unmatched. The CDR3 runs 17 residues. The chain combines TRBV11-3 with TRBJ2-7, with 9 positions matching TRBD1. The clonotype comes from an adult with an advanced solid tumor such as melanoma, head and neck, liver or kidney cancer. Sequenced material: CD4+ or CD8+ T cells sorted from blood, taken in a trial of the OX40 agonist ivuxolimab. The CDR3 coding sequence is TGTGCCAGCAGCCCGACCCCCGCCGGGACAGGGCCCCACGAGCAGTACTTC. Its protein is CASSPTPAGTGPHEQYF.